This T cell receptor beta chain was captured by sequencing in a study of T cell responses to AZD1222 COVID-19 vaccine (dated by TCRdb to the early 2020s). Study-wide context: AZD1222 recipients with second doses at about 4 weeks or about 12 weeks were pooled, because spike-specific TCR depth and breadth did not differ between schedules. Trial participants were enrolled by age into subgroups of 18-55, 56-69 and 70-plus years, and 148, 28 and 57 TCR-sequenced participants, respectively, were included in these subgroups. TCR sequencing was performed for roughly 250 trial participants, of whom about 200 were given two doses of AZD1222 and around 26 were given two doses of MenACWY control vaccine.

The CDR1 and CDR2 encoded by the germline V gene (reference sequence) are MNHEY and SMNVEV. The CDR3 numbers 12 residues from cysteine through phenylalanine. Only the CDR3 portion is preserved as DNA: 36 bases, with reading frame beginning at the first base. V loses 5 bases of germline sequence and J loses 3 bases, and the interval between the two ends is 7 bases. About this clone: Its specific antigen is unknown. Base quality data are lacking; no much larger clone is found one base away.

The study at large found these results: Because no day 14 peak-response samples were available, the repertoires could be characterized only after the peak T cell response. The whole spike protein was spanned by vaccine-associated CD4 TCRs, and dominant responses were seen in regions 160-218 and 743-854. A significant rise in spike-specific TCR breadth and depth was observed after two AZD1222 doses relative to day 0 and relative to MenACWY recipients. Epitopes outside the regions mutated in the B.1.351 and B.1.1.7 variants were reportedly recognized by nearly half of the unique spike-specific TCRs. Only five or six AZD1222 recipients were SARS-CoV-2 seropositive at baseline, limiting conclusions about previously exposed vaccinees. Participants were mostly white British and included more females than males, and it was suggested by the authors that clonal diversity may have been underestimated. The 56-69-year group was small, and its depth increase did not reach significance, likely because of low power.

The time point label, read with the paper, signifies: baseline before first vaccination. The vaccinee samples were drawn from two UK trials, COV001 and COV002, one of which was a single-blind randomized controlled phase 2/3 trial testing AZD1222 (ChAdOx1 nCoV-19) in healthy adults. For TCRbeta chain sequencing, PBMC samples from trial participants were taken at day 0 and at day 28 after the second dose. The CDR3 regions of human TCRbeta chains were analyzed by immunosequencing. Per the authors' processing: Repertoire TCRs were checked for matches against a reference library of SARS-CoV-2-specific TCRs that had been generated using the MIRA antigen-specificity platform. Breadth was defined as the fraction of unique TCRs that were SARS-CoV-2-associated, and depth was defined as the fraction of total T cells that were SARS-CoV-2-associated. Using the MIRA data, each spike-specific TCR was mapped to the spike region that the TCR reacts to and placed in a CD4 or CD8 class. Log10-transformed breadth and depth values were compared by one-way ANOVA with Sidak's multiple comparisons tests. Entries here come from immuneACCESS through TCRdb and include only in-frame sequences with V and J called. Some clones fail to appear in such tables; in the studies checked, an unresolved V gene covers under half of the shortfall, and the cause of the remainder is unknown. V and J calls and clone size come straight from that table; D and trimming were deduced from the DNA. The sample table lists about 110,000 clones, 90% to 95% of them with a count of one. 2% to 2.5% of the sample rests with the top ten.

Recombination linked TRBV27 to TRBJ1-2, with TRBD1 as a weak D call on 5 bases. The TCR sequence derives from an adult in good health. Material: peripheral blood, obtained on day 0 of AZD1222 vaccination. The CDR3 loop reads CASSGADYGYTF. Here is the DNA: TGTGCCAGCAGTGGGGCTGACTATGGCTACACCTTC.